Presented here are 29 T cell receptor beta chains from one specimen sequenced in a study of graft-versus-host responses after intestinal transplantation. The table came from immunoSEQ multiplex PCR; TCRdb's copy has only in-frame clones and leaves some out. The sample contains approximately 130,000 clones, approximately 94% of which appear only once. Their recognized antigens are unknown. This material consisted of unstimulated CD4+ T cells sorted from spleen or lymph node cells, taken before intestinal transplant. The receptor set was obtained from a human donor who received an intestinal transplant.

DNA of the CDR3: TGTGCCAGCAGCTTAGGGGGGACGGGGGATACGCAGTATTTT. Its translation: CASSLGGTGDTQYF. This chain connects TRBV7-3 to TRBJ2-3; possible D gene TRBD2, 6 bases. The CDR3 spans 14 residues. V was pared by 2 bases and J by 6 bases, with 12 bases between. From germline, CDR1 is SGHTA and CDR2 FQGTGA. Full variable domain (remainder filled in from reference TRBV7-3 and TRBJ2-3): GAGVSQTPSNKVTEKGKYVELRCDPISGHTALYWYRQSLGQGPEFLIYFQGTGAADDSGLPNDRFFAVRPEGSVSTLKIQRTERGDSAVYLCASSLGGTGDTQYFGPGTRLTVL.

A single count supports this clone. The gene calls are TRBV6-5 and TRBJ1-1, with unresolved D. V lost 6 bases, J lost 4 bases, and 12 bases lay in between. CDR3 length: 13 amino acids. Germline V gene sequence: CDR1 MNHEY, CDR2 SVGAGI. CDR3 sequence reads: CASSYGRATEAFF. For the CDR3, the DNA is TGTGCCAGCAGCTACGGACGGGCCACTGAAGCTTTCTTT.

This chain connects TRBV5-4 to TRBJ1-6; D gene unclear. V was cut by 5 bases and J by 7 bases, with 13 bases left in between. CDR1 is SGHNT and CDR2 is YYREEE in the germline V gene (reference sequence). This CDR3 comprises 14 residues. The CDR3 DNA reads as TGTGCCAGCAGTCTAGGTGTGGTGAATTCACCCCTCCACTTT. Translated: CASSLGVVNSPLHF.

The chain links TRBV5-1 to TRBJ2-2; D is undetermined. There are 15 residues in the CDR3. Germline V gives CDR1 SGHRS, CDR2 YFSETQ. V was pared by 2 bases and J by 5 bases, with 13 bases between. The CDR3 DNA reads as TGCGCCAGCAGCTTTATCCATCTAGGGACCGGGGAGCTGTTTTTT. It encodes CASSFIHLGTGELFF.

This chain connects TRBV2 to TRBJ2-7; D gene uncertain. The ends were cut back, 8 bases at V and 6 bases at J, with 17 bases in the middle. In germline, CDR1 is SNHLY, CDR2 FYNNEI. This CDR3 contains 13 residues. The CDR3 nucleotides read TGTGCCAGCGCCGGGCCGCTACCCCTCGAGCAGTACTTC. It encodes CASAGPLPLEQYF. The complete variable domain, with remaining parts taken from reference TRBV2 and TRBJ2-7, reads EPEVTQTPSHQVTQMGQEVILRCVPISNHLYFYWYRQILGQKVEFLVSFYNNEISEKSEIFDDQFSVERPDGSNFTLKIRSTKLEDSAMYFCASAGPLPLEQYFGPGTRLTVT.

CDR3 in DNA: TGTGCCAGCAGCTTAGCGCAGGGAATGAACACTGAAGCTTTCTTT. It is translated as CASSLAQGMNTEAFF. This chain links TRBV7-9 with TRBJ1-1, with a weak D call TRBD1 (5 bases). CDR1 is SEHNR, CDR2 FQNEAQ, per germline (reference sequence). V was trimmed by 0 bases and J by 0 bases, leaving 8 bases between them. This CDR3 has 15 amino acids.

The genes are TRBV18 and TRBJ2-1, with D unresolved. The CDR3 spans 12 residues. The germline CDR1 and CDR2 sequences are KGHSH and LQKENI. The ends were cut back, 3 bases at V and 6 bases at J, with 6 bases in the middle. The CDR3 is CASSPPTNEQFF. The CDR3 region has the DNA TGTGCCAGCTCACCCCCGACCAATGAGCAGTTCTTC.

J is TRBJ2-5 and V is TRBV5-3; no clear D. TRBV5-3 is reported as an ORF; its role is uncertain. CDR3 length: 15 amino acids. The V end was cut by 4 bases, the J end by 2 bases, with 15 bases between. The CDR3 DNA follows: TGTGCCAGAAGCCCCCTGACGGATTTACAAGAGACCCAGTACTTC. This gives the protein CARSPLTDLQETQYF.

This clone was recorded only once. One end of the junction is discordant with germline, which a read error may explain. The gene calls are TRBV5-4 and TRBJ2-5, with 14 bases that match TRBD2. Per germline, CDR1 SGHNT and CDR2 YYREEE (reference sequence). The CDR3 covers 15 residues. In DNA, the CDR3 is TGTGCCAGCAGTTTGGGACTAGCGGGGGTGGAGACCCAGTACTTC. The encoded protein is CASSLGLAGVETQYF.

The chain links TRBV18 to TRBJ1-3, with 7 nucleotides matching TRBD1. This CDR3 is built from 17 residues. Germline V gives CDR1 KGHSH, CDR2 LQKENI. With V trimmed by 1 base and J by 4 bases, 10 bases remained unmatched. The CDR3 spells CASSPQSGSGGGNTIYF. The CDR3 DNA reads as TGTGCCAGCTCACCACAGTCCGGCTCAGGGGGAGGAAACACCATATATTTT.

The chain recombines TRBV6-1 with TRBJ1-6; no firm D call. There are 14 residues in the CDR3. The germline V gene has CDR1 MNHNS and CDR2 SASEGT. Trimming removed 9 bases from V and 7 bases from J, with 16 bases in between. The CDR3 coding sequence is TGTGCCAGTACCTCCGTCTTCGCCAATTCACCCCTCCACTTT. Encoded protein: CASTSVFANSPLHF.

The V and J genes are TRBV6-5 and TRBJ2-7, with D uncertain. V dropped 0 bases and J dropped 2 bases, with 11 bases sitting between them. CDR3 length: 15 residues. Per germline, CDR1 MNHEY and CDR2 SVGAGI. Here the CDR3 reads CASSYSTGAAYEQYF. The DNA of the CDR3 is TGTGCCAGCAGTTACTCAACGGGCGCTGCCTACGAGCAGTACTTC.

There are a few counts of this clone. The chain combines TRBV6-1 with TRBJ1-5; the D gene is possibly TRBD1 (5 bases). The V and J ends lost 1 base and 4 bases respectively, with 11 bases between them. Per germline, CDR1 MNHNS and CDR2 SASEGT. This CDR3 contains 15 residues. CDR3 region: CASSEGGGRNQPQHF. DNA for the CDR3: TGTGCCAGCAGTGAAGGGGGGGGAAGGAATCAGCCCCAGCATTTT.

The V gene is TRBV6-1, the J gene TRBJ1-2, with a possible D match to TRBD1 (6 bases). Germline CDR1 is MNHNS and CDR2 is SASEGT. The CDR3 length is 13 residues. V shed 3 bases and J shed 6 bases, with 11 bases lying between them. The CDR3: CASSEGGRDGYTF. Here the CDR3 DNA reads TGTGCCAGCAGTGAGGGGGGCAGGGATGGCTACACCTTC.

The chain employs TRBV6-6 and TRBJ2-2; 8 bases agree with TRBD2. Germline lookup yields CDR1 MNHNY and CDR2 SVGAGI (reference sequence). Losses at the gene ends were 6 bases for V and 5 bases for J; bases not matched to a gene: 11. This CDR3 spans 16 amino acids. Written as DNA, the CDR3 is TGTGCCAGCAGCCCTCGGGGGGGCCTCTTGACCGGGGAGCTGTTTTTT. It specifies CASSPRGGLLTGELFF.

This clone occurred once. V gene TRBV19 combines with J gene TRBJ1-5; possibly TRBD1 for D (6 bases). This CDR3 region has 16 residues. Trimming left V 1 base short and J 2 bases short, with 12 bases between. The germline V gene encodes CDR1 LNHDA and CDR2 SQIVND (reference sequence). CDR3 in amino acids: CASSIGGAAGNQPQHF. In nucleotides, the CDR3 is TGTGCCAGTAGTATAGGGGGGGCGGCAGGCAATCAGCCCCAGCATTTT.

The chain combines TRBV6-1 with TRBJ1-2; D not resolved. The CDR3 extends over 14 amino acids. Trimming shortened V by 2 bases and J by 1 base, and 8 bases separated the two germline ends. CDR1 MNHNS and CDR2 SASEGT come from the germline V gene. The CDR3 spells CASSEPLINYGYTF. The CDR3 region has the DNA TGTGCCAGCAGTGAACCCCTGATTAACTATGGCTACACCTTC.

On this clone: At one of its ends the junction is not consistent with the germline gene, which may arise from a read error. At the DNA level, this CDR3 is encoded by other sequences in the same sample as well. The CDR3 spells CASSPGNTDTQYF. CDR3 nucleotides: TGCGCCAGCAGCCCCGGGAACACAGATACGCAGTATTTT. The V and J genes are TRBV7-3 and TRBJ2-3; weak D call: TRBD2 (5 bases). Germline lookup yields CDR1 SGHTA and CDR2 FQGTGA. The CDR3 is made up of 13 amino acids.

This chain joins TRBV18 and TRBJ1-1, with D perhaps matching TRBD1 (5 bases). Germline V gene lookup returns CDR1 KGHSH and CDR2 LQKENI. The CDR3 loop spans 18 amino acids. V lost 2 bases, J lost 10 bases, and 29 bases lay in between. CDR3 loop: CASSPTFQSGRLPRGAFF. The CDR3 DNA reads as TGTGCCAGCTCACCAACTTTCCAGTCAGGGCGGCTTCCGAGAGGAGCTTTCTTT.

The rearrangement uses TRBV19 and TRBJ2-3; D is undetermined. Germline CDR1 reads LNHDA; CDR2 reads SQIVND (reference sequence). The germline V and J ends were trimmed by 3 bases and 10 bases, with 11 bases remaining between them. The CDR3 runs to 12 residues. Here the CDR3 DNA reads TGTGCCAGTAGTATTATGGAAGGCTCGCAGTATTTT. Amino acid sequence: CASSIMEGSQYF.

This clone was counted once. The chain joins TRBV9 to TRBJ2-3, with unresolved D. CDR3 size: 12 residues. Germline CDR1 and CDR2: SGDLS and YYNGEE. Trimming took off 4 bases at V and 5 bases at J, with 8 bases between the two ends. CDR3 nucleotides: TGTGCCAGCAGCCCCGACCGAGATACGCAGTATTTT. Its protein is CASSPDRDTQYF.

The chain links TRBV5-6 to TRBJ1-3; D uncertain. Germline values: CDR1 SGHDT, CDR2 YYEEEE. The CDR3 runs to 12 residues. Trimming removed 0 bases from V and 9 bases from J, with 7 bases in between. The CDR3 sequence is CASSLAASTIYF. The CDR3 coding sequence is TGTGCCAGCAGCTTGGCCGCTTCCACCATATATTTT.

V and J are TRBV5-4 and TRBJ2-5, with D hard to call. The DNA end favors TRBJ2-7, so the J call may be wrong. The CDR3 has 12 amino acids. CDR1 is SGHNT and CDR2 is YYREEE in the germline V gene (reference sequence). This CDR3 is CASSLTEDEQYF. CDR3 DNA sequence: TGTGCCAGCAGCTTGACAGAGGACGAGCAGTACTTC.

The J gene is TRBJ1-4, the V gene TRBV4-1; possible D gene TRBD1, 6 bases. The CDR3 totals 15 residues. Looked up from germline, CDR1 is MGHRA and CDR2 is YSYEKL. The V and J ends lost 1 base and 3 bases respectively, with 9 bases between them. In nucleotides, the CDR3 is TGCGCCAGCAGCCAAGCAGGGGTATCTAATGAAAAACTGTTTTTT. The encoded protein is CASSQAGVSNEKLFF.

This clone has a handful of counts. The chain employs TRBV4-1 and TRBJ2-3; 11 bases match TRBD2. This CDR3 is built from 18 residues. J was trimmed by 2 bases and V by 4 bases; bases with no gene match: 11. Germline V gene lookup returns CDR1 MGHRA and CDR2 YSYEKL. Written as DNA, the CDR3 is TGCGCCAGCAGCCCCACGGGGCGGGGACTAGCGGTCACAGATACGCAGTATTTT. Translating it yields CASSPTGRGLAVTDTQYF.

This clone was recorded a few times. The rearrangement joins TRBV5-1 to TRBJ2-7; 8 nucleotides agree with TRBD2. Germline V CDR1 and CDR2: SGHRS, YFSETQ. Trimming took 4 bases from V and 3 from J; bases not matched to a gene: 12. The CDR3 spans 16 residues. This CDR3 reads CASSPALEAGDYEQYF. CDR3 sequence (DNA): TGCGCCAGCAGCCCGGCCCTTGAAGCGGGGGACTACGAGCAGTACTTC. Variable domain in full (rest from reference TRBV5-1 and TRBJ2-7): KAGVTQTPRYLIKTRGQQVTLSCSPISGHRSVSWYQQTPGQGLQFLFEYFSETQRNKGNFPGRFSGRQFSNSRSEMNVSTLELGDSALYLCASSPALEAGDYEQYFGPGTRLTVT.

The gene calls are TRBV19 and TRBJ2-5; no firm D call. CDR1 and CDR2 from the germline V gene are LNHDA and SQIVND (reference sequence). This CDR3 comprises 14 residues. V was clipped by 5 bases and J by 5 bases, with 15 bases between them. Written as DNA, the CDR3 is TGTGCCAGTAGTCTACCGGGTTTTGGGGAGACCCAGTACTTC. Translation gives CASSLPGFGETQYF. Together with reference TRBV19 and TRBJ2-5, the CDR3 gives the full variable domain: DGGITQSPKYLFRKEGQNVTLSCEQNLNHDAMYWYRQDPGQGLRLIYYSQIVNDFQKGDIAEGYSVSREKKESFPLTVTSAQKNPTAFYLCASSLPGFGETQYFGPGTRLLVL.

The CDR3 protein is CAILWGVETQYF. CDR3 coding DNA: TGTGCCATCCTCTGGGGGGTGGAGACCCAGTACTTC. J is TRBJ2-5 and V is TRBV6-1; D may be TRBD2 (6 bases). V lost 10 bases to trimming and J lost 5 bases, with 14 bases between them. Per the germline V gene, CDR1 is MNHNS and CDR2 is SASEGT. CDR3 length: 12 amino acids.

As concerns this clone: Distinct nucleotide sequences in the sample also encode this CDR3. This chain links TRBV18 with TRBJ1-5; D not resolved. V lost 3 bases and J lost 4, with 4 bases in between. The CDR3 extends over 12 amino acids. The germline V gene has CDR1 KGHSH and CDR2 LQKENI. CDR3 nucleotides: TGTGCCAGCTCACCGGGAAATCAGCCCCAGCATTTT. This codes for CASSPGNQPQHF.